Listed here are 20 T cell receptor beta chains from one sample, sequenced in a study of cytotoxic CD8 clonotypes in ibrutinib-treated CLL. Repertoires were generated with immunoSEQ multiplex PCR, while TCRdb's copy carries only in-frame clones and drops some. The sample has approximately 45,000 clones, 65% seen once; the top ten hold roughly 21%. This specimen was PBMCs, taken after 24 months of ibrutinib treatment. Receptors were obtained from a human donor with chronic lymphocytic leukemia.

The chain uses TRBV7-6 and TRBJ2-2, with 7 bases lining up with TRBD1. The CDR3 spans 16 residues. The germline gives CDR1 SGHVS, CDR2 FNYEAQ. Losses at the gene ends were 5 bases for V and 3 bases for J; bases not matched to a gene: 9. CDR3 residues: CASSPGTASYTGELFF. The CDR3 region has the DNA TGTGCCAGCAGCCCCGGGACAGCGTCTTACACCGGGGAGCTGTTTTTT. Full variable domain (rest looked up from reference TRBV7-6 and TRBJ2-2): GAGVSQSPRYKVTKRGQDVALRCDPISGHVSLYWYRQALGQGPEFLTYFNYEAQQDKSGLPNDRFSAERPEGSISTLTIQRTEQRDSAMYRCASSPGTASYTGELFFGEGSRLTVL.

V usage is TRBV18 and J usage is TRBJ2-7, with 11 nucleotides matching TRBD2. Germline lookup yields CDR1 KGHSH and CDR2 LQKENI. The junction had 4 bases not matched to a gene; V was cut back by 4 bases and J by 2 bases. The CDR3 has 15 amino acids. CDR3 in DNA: TGTGCCAGCTCACTTAGTAGCGGGGGGGCCTACGAGCAGTACTTC. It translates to CASSLSSGGAYEQYF.

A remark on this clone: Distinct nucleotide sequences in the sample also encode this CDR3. The CDR3 nucleotides read TGTGCCAGCAGTCCTCGGACAGACTATGGCTACACCTTC. It encodes CASSPRTDYGYTF. The chain carries TRBV7-9 and TRBJ1-2; TRBD1 is a possible D gene (6 bases). With 6 bases removed from V and 3 bases from J, the gap between germline ends came to 11 bases. CDR1 SEHNR and CDR2 FQNEAQ come from the germline V gene (reference sequence). The CDR3 spans 13 residues.

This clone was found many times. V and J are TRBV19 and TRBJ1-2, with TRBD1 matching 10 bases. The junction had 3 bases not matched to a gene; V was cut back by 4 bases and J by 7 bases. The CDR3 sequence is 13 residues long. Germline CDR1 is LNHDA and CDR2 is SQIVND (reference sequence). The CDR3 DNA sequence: TGTGCCAGTAGTAGGGGACAGGGGTCTGGCTACACCTTC. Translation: CASSRGQGSGYTF.

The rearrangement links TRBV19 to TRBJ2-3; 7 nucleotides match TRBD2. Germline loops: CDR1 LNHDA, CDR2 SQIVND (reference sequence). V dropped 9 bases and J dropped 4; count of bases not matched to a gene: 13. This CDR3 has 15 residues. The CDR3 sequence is CASTRTSGDADTQYF. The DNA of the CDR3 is TGTGCCAGCACTCGGACTAGTGGGGACGCAGATACGCAGTATTTT. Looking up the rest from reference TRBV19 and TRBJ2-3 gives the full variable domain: DGGITQSPKYLFRKEGQNVTLSCEQNLNHDAMYWYRQDPGQGLRLIYYSQIVNDFQKGDIAEGYSVSREKKESFPLTVTSAQKNPTAFYLCASTRTSGDADTQYFGPGTRLTVL.

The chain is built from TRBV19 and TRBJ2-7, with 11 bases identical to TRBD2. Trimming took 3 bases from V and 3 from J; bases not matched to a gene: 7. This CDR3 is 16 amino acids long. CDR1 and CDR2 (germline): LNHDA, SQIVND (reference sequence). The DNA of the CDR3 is TGTGCCAGTAGTATCTCCGGGACTAGCGGTTACTACGAGCAGTACTTC. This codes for CASSISGTSGYYEQYF.

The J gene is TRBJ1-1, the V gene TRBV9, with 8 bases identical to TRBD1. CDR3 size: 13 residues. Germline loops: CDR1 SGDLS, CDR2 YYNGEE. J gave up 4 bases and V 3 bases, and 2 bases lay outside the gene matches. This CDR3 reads CASSETGGTEAFF. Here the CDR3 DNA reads TGTGCCAGCAGCGAAACAGGGGGCACTGAAGCTTTCTTT.

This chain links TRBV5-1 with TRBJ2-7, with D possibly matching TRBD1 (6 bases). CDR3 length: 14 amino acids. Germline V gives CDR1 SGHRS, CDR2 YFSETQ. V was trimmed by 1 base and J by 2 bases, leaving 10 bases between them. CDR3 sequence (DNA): TGCGCCAGCAGCTTGTTTGGGGGCACCTACGAGCAGTACTTC. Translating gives CASSLFGGTYEQYF.

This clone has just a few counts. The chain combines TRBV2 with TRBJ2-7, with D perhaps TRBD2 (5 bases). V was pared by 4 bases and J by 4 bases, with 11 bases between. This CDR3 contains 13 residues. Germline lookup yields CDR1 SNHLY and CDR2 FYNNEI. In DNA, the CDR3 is TGTGCCAGCAGTGGTTGGCGGGTATACGAGCAGTACTTC. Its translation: CASSGWRVYEQYF.

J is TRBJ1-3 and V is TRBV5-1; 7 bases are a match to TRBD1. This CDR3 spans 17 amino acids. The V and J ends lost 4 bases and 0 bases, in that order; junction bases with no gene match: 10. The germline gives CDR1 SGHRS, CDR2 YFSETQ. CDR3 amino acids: CASSAAPGQNSGNTIYF. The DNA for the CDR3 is TGCGCCAGCAGCGCTGCACCGGGACAGAACTCTGGAAACACCATATATTTT.

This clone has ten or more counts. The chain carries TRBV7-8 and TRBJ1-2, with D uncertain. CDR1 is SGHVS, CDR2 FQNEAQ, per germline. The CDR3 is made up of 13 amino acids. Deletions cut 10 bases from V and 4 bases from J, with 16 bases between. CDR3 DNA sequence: TGTGCCACCGCAGGTGGAGAGCCCTATGGCTACACCTTC. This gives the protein CATAGGEPYGYTF.

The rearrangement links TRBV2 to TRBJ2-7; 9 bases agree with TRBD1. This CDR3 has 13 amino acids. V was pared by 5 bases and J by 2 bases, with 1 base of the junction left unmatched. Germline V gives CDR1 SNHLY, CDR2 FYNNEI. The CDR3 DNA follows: TGTGCCAGCAGTAGGGACAGGGCCTACGAGCAGTACTTC. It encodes CASSRDRAYEQYF.

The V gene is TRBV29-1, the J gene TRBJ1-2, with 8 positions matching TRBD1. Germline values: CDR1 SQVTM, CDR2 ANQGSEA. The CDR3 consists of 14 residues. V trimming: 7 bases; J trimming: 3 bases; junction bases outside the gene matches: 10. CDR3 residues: CSAPLAGGDYGYTF. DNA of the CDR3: TGCAGCGCCCCTCTCGCAGGGGGCGACTATGGCTACACCTTC.

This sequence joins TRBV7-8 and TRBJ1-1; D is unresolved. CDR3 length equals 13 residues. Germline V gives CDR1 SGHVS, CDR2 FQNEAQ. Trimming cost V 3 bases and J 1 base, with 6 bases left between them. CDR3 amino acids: CASSFLENTEAFF. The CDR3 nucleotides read TGTGCCAGCAGCTTCTTAGAGAACACTGAAGCTTTCTTT.

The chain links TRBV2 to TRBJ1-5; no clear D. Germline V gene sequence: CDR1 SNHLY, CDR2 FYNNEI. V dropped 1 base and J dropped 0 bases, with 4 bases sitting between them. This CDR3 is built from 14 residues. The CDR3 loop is CASSEGYSNQPQHF. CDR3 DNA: TGTGCCAGCAGTGAAGGGTATAGCAATCAGCCCCAGCATTTT.

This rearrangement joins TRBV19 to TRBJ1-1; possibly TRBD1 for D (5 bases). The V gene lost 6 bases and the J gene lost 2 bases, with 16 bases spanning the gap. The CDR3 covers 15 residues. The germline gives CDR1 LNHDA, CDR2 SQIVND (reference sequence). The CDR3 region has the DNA TGTGCCAGTAGGTCTGATACAGGCCATAACACTGAAGCTTTCTTT. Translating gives CASRSDTGHNTEAFF.

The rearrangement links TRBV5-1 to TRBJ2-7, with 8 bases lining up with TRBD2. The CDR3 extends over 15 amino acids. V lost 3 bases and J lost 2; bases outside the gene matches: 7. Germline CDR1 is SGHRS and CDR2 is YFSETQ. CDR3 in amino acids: CASSSLAGIAYEQYF. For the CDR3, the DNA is TGCGCCAGCAGCTCTTTAGCGGGGATTGCCTACGAGCAGTACTTC.

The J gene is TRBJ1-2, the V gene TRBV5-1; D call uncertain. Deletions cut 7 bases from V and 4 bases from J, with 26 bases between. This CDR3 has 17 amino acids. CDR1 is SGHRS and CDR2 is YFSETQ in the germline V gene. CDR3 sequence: CASSPVGQAGFSYGYTF. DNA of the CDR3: TGCGCCAGCTCGCCAGTAGGGCAAGCGGGATTCTCCTATGGCTACACCTTC.

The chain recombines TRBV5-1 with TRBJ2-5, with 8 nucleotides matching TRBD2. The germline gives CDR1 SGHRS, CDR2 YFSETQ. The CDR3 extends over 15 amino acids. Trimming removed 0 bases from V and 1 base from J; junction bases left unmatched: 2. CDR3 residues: CASSLAGLAQETQYF. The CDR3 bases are TGCGCCAGCAGCTTGGCCGGACTAGCCCAAGAGACCCAGTACTTC.

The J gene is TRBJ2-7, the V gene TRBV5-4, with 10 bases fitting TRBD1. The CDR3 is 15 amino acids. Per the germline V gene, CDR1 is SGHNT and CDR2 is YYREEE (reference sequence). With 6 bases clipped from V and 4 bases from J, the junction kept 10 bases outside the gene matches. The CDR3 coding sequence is TGTGCCAGCAACCCGGCGGGACAGGGGAAGTACGAGCAGTACTTC. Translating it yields CASNPAGQGKYEQYF. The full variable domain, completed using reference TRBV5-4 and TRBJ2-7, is ETGVTQSPTHLIKTRGQQVTLRCSSQSGHNTVSWYQQALGQGPQFIFQYYREEENGRGNFPPRFSGLQFPNYSSELNVNALELDDSALYLCASNPAGQGKYEQYFGPGTRLTVT.